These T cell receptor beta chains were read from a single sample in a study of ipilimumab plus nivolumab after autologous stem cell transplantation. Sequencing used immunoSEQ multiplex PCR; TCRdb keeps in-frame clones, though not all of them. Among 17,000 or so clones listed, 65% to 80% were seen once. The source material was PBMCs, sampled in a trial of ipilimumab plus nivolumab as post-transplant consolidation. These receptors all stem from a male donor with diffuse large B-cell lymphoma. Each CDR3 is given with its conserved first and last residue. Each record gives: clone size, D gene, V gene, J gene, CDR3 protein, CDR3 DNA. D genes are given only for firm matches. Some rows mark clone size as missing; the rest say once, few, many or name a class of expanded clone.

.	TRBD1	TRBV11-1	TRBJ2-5	CASSYKTGFETQYF	TGTGCCAGCAGCTACAAGACAGGGTTCGAGACCCAGTACTTC
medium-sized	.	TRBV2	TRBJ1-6	CASGQAYNSPLHF	TGTGCCAGCGGGCAAGCCTATAATTCACCCCTCCACTTT
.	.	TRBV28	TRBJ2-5	CASSLTRETQYF	TGTGCCAGCAGTTTAACCAGGGAGACCCAGTACTTC
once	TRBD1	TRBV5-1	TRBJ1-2	CASSMEPPGQGTGYTF	TGCGCCAGCAGCATGGAGCCCCCGGGACAGGGGACAGGCTACACCTTC
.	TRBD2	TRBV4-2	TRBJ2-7	CASSQDLNLGTTSYEQYF	TGTGCCAGCAGCCAAGATTTGAACTTAGGGACTACCTCCTACGAGCAGTACTTC
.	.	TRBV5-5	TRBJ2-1	CASSLWRSSYNEQFF	TGTGCCAGCAGCTTGTGGAGGAGCTCCTACAATGAGCAGTTCTTC
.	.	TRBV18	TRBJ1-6	CASSPQTELNSPLHF	TGTGCCAGCTCTCCCCAGACAGAGCTTAATTCACCCCTCCACTTT
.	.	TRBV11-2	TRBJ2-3	CASSLLASTDTQYF	TGTGCCAGCAGCTTACTAGCTAGCACAGATACGCAGTATTTT
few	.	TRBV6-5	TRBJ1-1	CASSYSTGNTEAFF	TGTGCCAGCAGTTACTCGACGGGGAACACTGAAGCTTTCTTT
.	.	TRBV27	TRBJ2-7	CASSSTTDTYEQYF	TGTGCCAGCAGTTCCACGACAGATACCTACGAGCAGTACTTC
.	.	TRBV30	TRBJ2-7	CAWSVGLSYEQYF	TGTGCCTGGAGTGTAGGGCTTTCCTACGAGCAGTACTTC
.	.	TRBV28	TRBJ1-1	CASSPPAGQRVPEAFF	TGTGCCAGCAGTCCACCCGCGGGGCAGAGGGTCCCTGAAGCTTTCTTT
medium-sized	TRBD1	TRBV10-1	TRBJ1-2	CASGPDRRYGYTF	TGCGCCAGCGGACCGGACAGGCGCTATGGCTACACCTTC
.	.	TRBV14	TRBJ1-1	CASSQARGAAFF	TGTGCCAGCAGCCAAGCAAGGGGAGCGGCTTTCTTT
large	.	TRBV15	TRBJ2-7	CATSRDGSGSYEQYF	TGTGCCACCAGCAGAGATGGTAGCGGAAGTTACGAGCAGTACTTC
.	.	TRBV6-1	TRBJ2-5	CATPDGETQYF	TGTGCCACCCCGGACGGAGAGACCCAGTACTTC
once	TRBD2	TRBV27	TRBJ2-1	CASSLAPGVAGYNEQFF	TGTGCCAGCAGTTTAGCCCCCGGGGTAGCGGGCTACAATGAGCAGTTCTTC
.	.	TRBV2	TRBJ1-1	CALGLGRSTEAFF	TGTGCCCTCGGCCTGGGGCGGAGCACTGAAGCTTTCTTT
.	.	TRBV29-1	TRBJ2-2	CSVEAGGGGTGELFF	TGCAGCGTTGAAGCGGGCGGGGGCGGTACCGGGGAGCTGTTTTTT
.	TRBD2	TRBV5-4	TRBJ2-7	CASSQGLAGGVLHEQYF	TGTGCCAGCAGCCAAGGACTAGCGGGAGGCGTTCTCCACGAGCAGTACTTC
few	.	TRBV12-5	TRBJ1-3	CASGSQGWINTIYF	TGTGCTAGTGGTTCGCAGGGCTGGATAAACACCATATATTTT
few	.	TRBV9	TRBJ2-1	CASSRTSRDYNEQFF	TGTGCCAGCAGCCGGACTTCGCGGGATTACAATGAGCAGTTCTTC
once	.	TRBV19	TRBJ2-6	CASSLGANSGANVLTF	TGTGCCAGTAGTTTAGGGGCCAACTCTGGGGCCAACGTCCTGACTTTC
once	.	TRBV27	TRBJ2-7	CASSPPDLNPYEQYF	TGTGCCAGCAGTCCTCCTGACCTGAATCCCTACGAGCAGTACTTC
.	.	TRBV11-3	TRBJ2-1	CASSLFAGAPGNEQFF	TGTGCCAGCAGCCTATTCGCAGGGGCCCCGGGCAATGAGCAGTTCTTC
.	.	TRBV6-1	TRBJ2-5	CASSLQGQSAKTQYF	TGTGCCAGCAGCCTACAGGGACAAAGCGCAAAGACCCAGTACTTC
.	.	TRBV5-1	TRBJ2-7	CASSLAARPLGEQYF	TGCGCCAGCAGCTTGGCGGCCAGACCCTTGGGCGAGCAGTACTTC
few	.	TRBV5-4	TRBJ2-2	CASSADLGSTGELFF	TGTGCCAGCAGCGCGGATTTGGGGAGCACCGGGGAGCTGTTTTTT
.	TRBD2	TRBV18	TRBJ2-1	CASSPGLVEVNEQFF	TGTGCCAGCTCACCGGGACTAGTGGAGGTCAATGAGCAGTTCTTC
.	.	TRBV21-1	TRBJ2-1	CASSKQEPGQVHNEQFF	TGTGCCAGCAGCAAACAAGAGCCGGGACAGGTCCACAATGAGCAGTTCTTC
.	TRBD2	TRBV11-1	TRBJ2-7	CASSSPGTSGRHNF	TGTGCCAGCAGCTCTCCCGGGACTAGCGGGAGACACAACTTC
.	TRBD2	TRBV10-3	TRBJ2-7	CAISESFGGASYEQYF	TGTGCCATCAGTGAGTCGTTCGGGGGGGCTAGCTACGAGCAGTACTTC
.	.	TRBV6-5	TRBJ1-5	CASSSSRGQPQHF	TGTGCCAGCAGTTCTAGCAGGGGCCAGCCCCAGCATTTT
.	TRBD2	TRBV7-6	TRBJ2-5	CASSSGLAGGQETQYF	TGTGCCAGCAGTTCGGGACTAGCGGGGGGGCAAGAGACCCAGTACTTC
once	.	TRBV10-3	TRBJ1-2	CAISEAAYGYTF	TGTGCCATCAGTGAGGCTGCCTATGGCTACACCTTC